This TCR beta chain came from a study of Graves' ophthalmopathy and Graves' hyperthyroidism (dated by TCRdb to 2016 to 2019). Looking at the study overall: Hyperthyroidism was considered stable if no progression to ophthalmopathy occurred within 18 months of follow-up. To explore V-J signatures distinguishing ophthalmopathy from hyperthyroidism, a discovery set of some 100 patients (about 44 ophthalmopathy, over 55 stable hyperthyroidism) was enrolled. In total, approximately 130 blood samples were TCR-sequenced: 40 to 45 ophthalmopathy, some 75 hyperthyroidism and some 17 hyperthyroidism-to-ophthalmopathy patients. An independent validation cohort comprised some 19 hyperthyroidism patients and 15 to 17 patients who later progressed from hyperthyroidism to ophthalmopathy. The study used TCR beta repertoire signatures to distinguish Graves' ophthalmopathy from Graves' hyperthyroidism and to predict progression to ophthalmopathy. In about six hyperthyroidism patients, the T-cell repertoires found in thyroid tissue were compared with those found in blood. Following sample collection, hyperthyroidism patients were given methimazole at a starting dose of 30 mg daily, and ophthalmopathy patients were given high-dose intravenous methylprednisolone. The research as a whole found: Most expanded thyroid clonotypes with a frequency above 0.001 also appeared in blood, which suggests that blood repertoires may reflect the immune response in the thyroid. In validation, the model predicted ophthalmopathy progression with less than 71% sensitivity and approximately 72% specificity; some twelve predicted patients were CT-confirmed with GO in a median of about 6.2 months. Ophthalmopathy was separated from stable hyperthyroidism by the 13-signature model with more than 85% sensitivity and 81% to 84% specificity in cross-validation and with 80%/75% in the test set. Sample size was not statistically predetermined, and group allocation was not concealed from the investigators.

The hyperthyroidism patients were 18 to 65 years old and newly diagnosed, with a disease duration of less than 2 months. Patients were excluded if they had other autoimmune diseases, uncontrolled infections, pregnancy or lactation. Diagnosis was based on clinical symptoms, serum thyroxine, TRAb, thyroid ultrasound and orbital computed tomography. Trizol reagent was used to extract the total RNA, and its quality was then checked on an Agilent 2100 Bioanalyzer. Turning to this clonotype: Its recognized antigen is unknown. Per-base quality was not reported, and no clone a single base away is much larger than it.

TCR beta CDR3 regions were amplified from RNA transcripts for repertoire sequencing. A first-round RT-PCR used HTBI primers with the Qiagen OneStep RT-PCR kit, followed by a second-round multiplex PCR, size selection and purification. The libraries underwent paired-end sequencing with 100 bp reads on an Illumina HiSeq2000. For the original study's pipeline: SOAPnuke was used for read processing, and reads with adapters, uncalled bases, a mean Phred below 15, or no exact constant-primer or identifier match were discarded. High-quality paired reads were merged with COPE v1.2.5. Each unique nucleotide sequence was defined as a clonotype, and clonotypes were aligned to IMGT TRB V, D and J references with MiTCR v1.1. The analysis was limited to V-J combinations with a frequency above 0.0001, which together covered roughly 99% of the repertoires. A TCR clonal expansion and chaos score per V-J combination was defined as the ratio of F50 clonal expansion to chaos observed in the TCRdist matrix. Welch's t-statistics and random forest were used to narrow the features down to 10 to 15 V-J combinations, which were then fed into a naive Bayes classifier. The Morisita-Horn index was used to measure how similar the thyroid and blood repertoires were. TCRdb redid the processing of the public reads, applying fastp at Q25 and MiXCR, and retained in-frame beta chains. Every entry covers one CDR3 protein and lists the most common genes and DNA from its rows. The V and J calls and clone size are TCRdb's, not the authors'. The sample table holds roughly 1.1 million distinct CDR3 sequences, of which less than 45% were seen once. The ten largest account for more than 9.5% of the sample.

The TCR comes from an adult man with Graves' hyperthyroidism. The sample taken for sequencing was peripheral blood or thyroid tissue (not recorded which).

CDR3 region: CASSGGSTEAFF. The sequence in DNA is TGTGCCAGCTCGGGGGGCTCCACTGAAGCTTTCTTT. This chain is built from TRBV7-3 and TRBJ1-1, with TRBD1 perhaps the D gene, on 6 matching bases. Trimming takes 8 bases from V and 4 bases from J, and the germline ends sit 11 bases apart. The germline V gene gives CDR1 as SGHTA and CDR2 as FQGTGA. The CDR3 numbers 12 residues from cysteine through phenylalanine. Only CDR3 DNA remains: 36 bases, in frame from the first base.